This T cell receptor beta chain was sequenced during a study of cytomegalovirus exposure and HLA in healthy donors. Of note for this clone: Its target is unknown.

Study conclusions and caveats: There were reportedly fewer N-insertions in an Asian-associated ancestry cluster than the roughly 610-donor mean, in a later analysis. On later analysis, the bulk of CMV-associated TCR beta chains appeared to be HLA-restricted.

PCR involved 60 Vbeta and 13 Jbeta primers. Some clones are missing from TCRdb's copy, which holds only in-frame ones; the method was immunoSEQ multiplex PCR. The sample has some 150,000 clones, around 82% seen once. The CDR3 is made up of 15 amino acids. This TCR came from a woman aged 45-59 years in good health and CMV-seropositive. The V call is TRBV21-1, the J call TRBJ2-7; TRBD1, the D gene given by the table, was not confirmed from the DNA. TRBV21-1 is flagged as a pseudogene. The material sequenced was PBMCs. This CDR3 reads CASSKGSGQGYEQYF. CDR3 nucleotides: TGTGCCAGCAGCAAAGGTTCGGGACAGGGGTACGAGCAGTACTTC.